This TCR beta chain was recorded in a study of T cells after yellow fever vaccination. V trimming: 4 bases; J trimming: 4 bases; junction bases outside the gene matches: 3. Germline CDR1 and CDR2: MDHEN and SYDVKM. This CDR3 comprises 14 residues. TCRdb re-analysed the 5' RACE reads in MiXCR, keeping a single row per CDR3 protein. This sample has some 340,000 distinct CDR3 sequences, with over 4% found just once. The sequence came from a man younger than 35 who received the YFV17D yellow fever vaccine. V usage is TRBV28 and J usage is TRBJ2-1; 8 positions match TRBD1. The sequencing used PBMCs, collected 5 days after the yellow fever booster vaccination. In nucleotides, the CDR3 is TGTGCCAGCAGTTCCGGGGACAGGTACAATGAGCAGTTCTTC. Its translation is CASSSGDRYNEQFF.